These T cell receptor beta chains were read from a single sample in a study of blood T cell repertoires in COVID-19. Profiled with immunoSEQ multiplex PCR; TCRdb holds only in-frame clones, not every one. The table records roughly 70,000 clones, roughly 87% of them present only once. The specimen sequenced was peripheral blood. These receptors were taken from a woman older than 75 with acute or convalescent COVID-19. Both conserved end residues are part of each CDR3. The order of the fields is J gene, V gene, clone size, CDR3 protein. Where a row states a size, it is once, few, many or the class of an expanded clone; other rows omit it.

j_gene: TRBJ1-5
v_gene: TRBV21-1
abundance: .
CDR3aa: CASSPPGGMGPNQPQHF

j_gene: TRBJ2-5
v_gene: TRBV18
abundance: .
CDR3aa: CASSPGEGSGETQYF

j_gene: TRBJ1-2
v_gene: TRBV7-9
abundance: .
CDR3aa: CASSSIQEVDYTF

j_gene: TRBJ2-6
v_gene: TRBV24-1
abundance: .
CDR3aa: CATSDTGTGGGSGANVLTF

j_gene: TRBJ2-1
v_gene: TRBV7-3
abundance: few
CDR3aa: CASALLADSYNEQFF

j_gene: TRBJ2-1
v_gene: TRBV28
abundance: few
CDR3aa: CASRVLGGTSSYNEQFF

j_gene: TRBJ1-2
v_gene: TRBV24-1
abundance: .
CDR3aa: CATSNRGGGYTF

j_gene: TRBJ2-7
v_gene: TRBV4-1
abundance: once
CDR3aa: CASSSPGGVYEQYF

j_gene: TRBJ2-7
v_gene: TRBV4-3
abundance: .
CDR3aa: CASSQRQGYEQYF

j_gene: TRBJ1-1
v_gene: TRBV28
abundance: .
CDR3aa: CASTSLENDRGRNAFF

j_gene: TRBJ2-3
v_gene: TRBV7-9
abundance: .
CDR3aa: CASSFDTSTDTQYF

j_gene: TRBJ1-2
v_gene: TRBV4-3
abundance: .
CDR3aa: CASSQDVGLGGYTF

j_gene: TRBJ2-3
v_gene: TRBV4-1
abundance: .
CDR3aa: CASSQTGGPSTDTQYF

j_gene: TRBJ1-4
v_gene: TRBV28
abundance: .
CDR3aa: CASSPSLKLFF

j_gene: TRBJ1-6
v_gene: TRBV3-1/TRBV3-2
abundance: .
CDR3aa: CASSHQGEGSPLHF

j_gene: TRBJ2-7
v_gene: TRBV10-3
abundance: .
CDR3aa: CAISAEVAFIDPPNYEQYF

j_gene: TRBJ1-4
v_gene: TRBV19
abundance: .
CDR3aa: CASSSEGATNEKLFF